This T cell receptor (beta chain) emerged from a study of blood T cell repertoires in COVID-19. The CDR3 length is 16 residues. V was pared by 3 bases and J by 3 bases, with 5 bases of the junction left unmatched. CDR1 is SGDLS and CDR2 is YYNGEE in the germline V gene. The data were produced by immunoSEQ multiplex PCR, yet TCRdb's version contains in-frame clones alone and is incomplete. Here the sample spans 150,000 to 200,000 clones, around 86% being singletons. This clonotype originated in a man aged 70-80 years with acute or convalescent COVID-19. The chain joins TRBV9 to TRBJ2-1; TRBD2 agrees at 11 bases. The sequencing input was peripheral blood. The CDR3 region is CASSAIGTSGYNEQFF. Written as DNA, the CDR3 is TGTGCCAGCAGCGCCATCGGGACTAGCGGCTACAATGAGCAGTTCTTC.